Below, 19 T cell receptor beta chains from the same sample are listed, as sequenced in a study of vaccination effects on CD4 cells after COVID-19. Their target antigens are unknown. Generated by immunoSEQ multiplex PCR, the TCRdb table keeps only in-frame clones and is missing some. The table lists 20,000 to 25,000 clones, around 74% of them singletons. After expansion with viral peptide pools in the ViraFEST assay, antigen-specific CD4+ T cells were sequenced. The culture ran for 10 days before CD4+ T cells were isolated. From March to December 2020, the person had a SARS-CoV-2 infection that was confirmed by PCR. This sample comprised CD4+ T cells from PBMCs cultured with a peptide pool, obtained before COVID-19 vaccination. The receptor source for this set is a human donor who had a prior SARS-CoV-2 infection.

There are a few counts of this clone. The chain combines TRBV5-1 with TRBJ1-1; a weak D match, TRBD1 (6 bases). V was shortened by 4 bases and J by 5 bases, with 18 bases between the two germline ends. There are 15 residues in the CDR3. Germline lookup yields CDR1 SGHRS and CDR2 YFSETQ. The CDR3 loop reads CASSGGRGLDTEAFF. The CDR3 DNA follows: TGCGCCAGCAGCGGGGGTCGGGGGCTTGATACTGAAGCTTTCTTT. Complete variable domain (other parts from reference TRBV5-1 and TRBJ1-1): KAGVTQTPRYLIKTRGQQVTLSCSPISGHRSVSWYQQTPGQGLQFLFEYFSETQRNKGNFPGRFSGRQFSNSRSEMNVSTLELGDSALYLCASSGGRGLDTEAFFGQGTRLTVV.

The rearrangement links TRBV19 to TRBJ2-6; TRBD1 agrees at 7 bases. CDR3 length: 15 residues. Germline loops: CDR1 LNHDA, CDR2 SQIVND (reference sequence). With V trimmed by 6 bases and J by 4 bases, 6 bases remained unmatched. CDR3 amino acids: CASRIRGSGANVLTF. CDR3 DNA sequence: TGTGCCAGTAGGATCAGGGGGTCCGGGGCCAACGTCCTGACTTTC.

The rearrangement uses TRBV7-8 and TRBJ1-4, with D possibly matching TRBD1 (5 bases). Germline CDR1 and CDR2: SGHVS and FQNEAQ. Trimming pared 5 bases from V and 8 bases from J, leaving 18 bases between. The CDR3 has 15 amino acids. The CDR3 nucleotides are TGTGCCAGCAGCCCCCAAGGGACCGCAAACGAAAAACTGTTTTTT. This encodes CASSPQGTANEKLFF. Based on the CDR3 plus reference TRBV7-8 and TRBJ1-4, the full variable domain is GAGVSQSPRYKVAKRGQDVALRCDPISGHVSLFWYQQALGQGPEFLTYFQNEAQLDKSGLPSDRFFAERPEGSVSTLKIQRTQQEDSAVYLCASSPQGTANEKLFFGSGTQLSVL.

The rearrangement links TRBV3-1 (or the pseudogene TRBV3-2) to TRBJ2-7; D gene ambiguous. Trimming took 1 base from V and 3 from J, leaving 7 bases between them. Per the germline V gene, CDR1 is LGHDT and CDR2 is YNNKEL (reference sequence). CDR3 size: 13 residues. The CDR3 spells CASSQGVDYEQYF. CDR3 DNA sequence: TGTGCCAGCAGCCAAGGGGTCGACTACGAGCAGTACTTC.

This sequence joins TRBV6-4 and TRBJ2-1; 8 nucleotides match TRBD2. The V segment lost 4 bases and the J segment 1 base; nucleotides outside the gene matches: 9. CDR3 length: 17 residues. The V gene's germline CDR1 is MRHNA and CDR2 SNTAGT. CDR3 loop: CASSVVKREWSYNEQFF. In nucleotides, the CDR3 is TGTGCCAGCAGTGTCGTAAAGCGGGAGTGGTCCTACAATGAGCAGTTCTTC.

This clone was found a few times. The chain couples TRBV5-1 to TRBJ2-7; D may be TRBD2 (5 bases). V lost 3 bases, J lost 0 bases, and 10 bases lay in between. CDR1 is SGHRS, CDR2 YFSETQ, per germline. The CDR3 runs to 14 residues. CDR3 in DNA: TGCGCCAGCAGCTGGACTGATTTCTCCTACGAGCAGTACTTC. It yields the protein CASSWTDFSYEQYF.

V gene TRBV5-8 combines with J gene TRBJ2-1, with 10 positions matching TRBD1. CDR1 and CDR2 from the germline V gene are SGHTS and YDEGEE. This CDR3 has 16 amino acids. Trimming removed 2 bases from V and 8 bases from J; junction bases left unmatched: 10. The chain's CDR3 is CASSFVPGQGFDEQFF. The DNA of the CDR3 is TGTGCCAGCAGCTTTGTACCGGGACAGGGGTTCGATGAGCAGTTCTTC.

The V call is TRBV3-1 (or the pseudogene TRBV3-2), the J call TRBJ2-6; maybe TRBD2 (6 bases). Germline V gives CDR1 LGHDT, CDR2 YNNKEL (reference sequence). This CDR3 region has 15 residues. With 2 bases removed from V and 2 bases from J, the gap between germline ends came to 7 bases. The CDR3 DNA sequence: TGTGCCAGCAGCCAATGGGGGGCTGGGGCCAACGTCCTGACTTTC. It is translated as CASSQWGAGANVLTF.

The rearrangement links TRBV4-3 to TRBJ2-4; D possibly corresponds to TRBD1 (6 bases). CDR1 and CDR2 from the germline V gene are LGHNA and YSLEER. Trimming removed 6 bases at V and 9 bases at J, with 15 bases between. This CDR3 is 13 amino acids long. In DNA form, the CDR3 reads TGCGCCAGCAGTAGCCAGGGGAGAGGCATTCAGTACTTC. This encodes CASSSQGRGIQYF.

This chain joins TRBV11-3 and TRBJ2-5; D is uncertain. V lost 0 bases and J lost 3, with 8 bases in between. From germline, CDR1 is SGHNT and CDR2 YENEEA. The CDR3 totals 14 residues. CDR3 sequence: CASSLEDWKETQYF. The CDR3 DNA reads as TGTGCCAGCAGCTTAGAGGATTGGAAAGAGACCCAGTACTTC. The complete variable domain, with remaining parts taken from reference TRBV11-3 and TRBJ2-5, reads EAGVVQSPRYKIIEKKQPVAFWCNPISGHNTLYWYLQNLGQGPELLIRYENEEAVDDSQLPKDRFSAERLKGVDSTLKIQPAELGDSAVYLCASSLEDWKETQYFGPGTRLLVL.

As regards this clone: The junction and the germline gene differ at one end; a read error may be behind it. The chain employs TRBV7-7 and TRBJ1-1; D remains unclear. The CDR3 covers 13 residues. The V gene's germline CDR1 is SSHAT and CDR2 FNYEAQ (reference sequence). The CDR3 region has the DNA TGTGCTAGCAGCTCCCAGGTGAACACTGAAGCTTTCTTT. This encodes CASSSQVNTEAFF.

This sequence joins TRBV2 and TRBJ2-5; D is uncertain. Germline V gene sequence: CDR1 SNHLY, CDR2 FYNNEI. Trimming pared 3 bases from V and 3 bases from J, leaving 8 bases between. The CDR3 runs to 13 residues. In DNA, the CDR3 is TGTGCCAGCAGTGACCAAGTAAAAGAGACCCAGTACTTC. Encoded protein: CASSDQVKETQYF.

This chain links TRBV9 with TRBJ2-7; tentatively, D is TRBD2 (5 bases). V gave up 5 bases and J gave up 0 bases, with 9 bases separating them. The germline V gene encodes CDR1 SGDLS and CDR2 YYNGEE. The CDR3 contains 13 residues. DNA for the CDR3: TGTGCCAGCAGGAGGGTGATCTCCTACGAGCAGTACTTC. As protein: CASRRVISYEQYF.

The chain has TRBV7-8 and TRBJ2-2; D unclear. Germline V lookup: CDR1 SGHVS, CDR2 FQNEAQ. Trimming stripped 2 bases from V and 0 bases from J, with 13 bases between. There are 17 residues in the CDR3. CDR3 loop: CASSLLVVQTNTGELFF. CDR3 coding DNA: TGTGCCAGCAGCTTATTGGTAGTCCAAACGAACACCGGGGAGCTGTTTTTT.

The chain is built from TRBV27 and TRBJ2-3, with 13 bases identical to TRBD2. The CDR3 has 15 amino acids. The germline V gene has CDR1 MNHEY and CDR2 SMNVEV (reference sequence). Trimming took 6 bases from V and 6 from J; bases not matched to a gene: 6. CDR3 nucleotides: TGTGCCAGCAGCCGGACTAGCGGGAGAGTTGATACGCAGTATTTT. It translates to CASSRTSGRVDTQYF.

The J gene is TRBJ1-4, the V gene TRBV13; 10 bases are shared with TRBD1. Trimming removed 2 bases from V and 6 bases from J; junction bases left unmatched: 6. Germline V lookup: CDR1 PRHDT, CDR2 FYEKMQ (reference sequence). The CDR3 is 16 residues long. CDR3 nucleotides: TGTGCCAGCAGCTTACGGCGACAGGGGGCGCATGAAAAACTGTTTTTT. Translation gives CASSLRRQGAHEKLFF.

This chain links TRBV18 with TRBJ1-1, with TRBD1 matching 7 bases. The length of the CDR3 is 18 residues. V shed 4 bases and J 5 bases; nucleotides not matched to a gene: 19. Germline V gene lookup returns CDR1 KGHSH and CDR2 LQKENI. The CDR3 protein is CASSRGTATLGLGTEAFF. CDR3 nucleotides: TGTGCCAGCTCACGAGGGACAGCGACCCTCGGGTTGGGGACTGAAGCTTTCTTT.

This clone came up a few times. This chain joins TRBV7-8 and TRBJ2-7; D not certain. Germline V gene data show CDR1 as SGHVS and CDR2 as FQNEAQ. The CDR3 runs to 14 residues. V was cut by 7 bases and J by 0 bases, with 13 bases left in between. CDR3 region: CASTWNAGSYEQYF. The CDR3 DNA sequence: TGTGCCAGCACCTGGAACGCAGGCTCCTACGAGCAGTACTTC.

This chain uses TRBV29-1 with TRBJ1-2; D perhaps matches TRBD1 (5 bases). CDR1 SQVTM and CDR2 ANQGSEA come from the germline V gene. The length of the CDR3 is 12 residues. DNA of the CDR3: TGCCTTACGGGGGACGATAACTATGGCTACACCTTC. Protein sequence: CLTGDDNYGYTF.